These 11 T cell receptor beta chains were sequenced from one sample in a study of response to subunit inactivated influenza vaccine. Using its own MiXCR run on the RT-PCR reads, TCRdb lists one record per CDR3 protein. The table has 800,000 to 1,000,000 distinct CDR3 sequences, around 20% seen once. This specimen was PBMCs from blood, taken roughly 5 days after vaccination. The receptors originated from a man in his fifties who received an inactivated influenza vaccine.

This clonotype has more than one count but fewer than ten. This rearrangement joins TRBV11-2 to TRBJ2-7, with 7 bases identical to TRBD2. CDR3 size: 16 residues. Looked up from germline, CDR1 is SGHAT and CDR2 is FQNNGV. With 4 bases clipped from V and 4 bases from J, the junction kept 13 bases outside the gene matches. CDR3 amino acids: CASSSLTKAGPYEQYF. The CDR3 nucleotides are TGTGCCAGCAGCTCCTTGACTAAAGCGGGACCGTACGAGCAGTACTTC.

V gene TRBV29-1 combines with J gene TRBJ1-6; TRBD1 is a possible D gene (5 bases). This CDR3 contains 13 residues. Deletions cut 4 bases from V and 5 bases from J, with 9 bases between. Germline-derived CDR1 and CDR2 are SQVTM and ANQGSEA. The CDR3, as DNA: TGCAGCGTTGCTTCGACAGATAATTCACCCCTCCACTTT. This gives the protein CSVASTDNSPLHF. The full variable domain, completed using reference TRBV29-1 and TRBJ1-6, is SAVISQKPSRDICQRGTSLTIQCQVDSQVTMMFWYRQQPGQSLTLIATANQGSEATYESGFVIDKFPISRPNLTFSTLTVSNMSPEDSSIYLCSVASTDNSPLHFGNGTRLTVT.

The gene calls are TRBV20-1 and TRBJ2-2; TRBD1 matches at 8 bases. Trimming at V came to 6 bases and at J to 7 bases, leaving 7 bases not matched to a gene. Per germline, CDR1 DFQATT and CDR2 SNEGSKA (reference sequence). The CDR3 is 13 amino acids. CDR3 loop: CSAPGQVGGELFF. The CDR3 DNA follows: TGCAGTGCCCCGGGACAGGTGGGCGGGGAGCTGTTTTTT.

This clonotype was recorded many times. The chain uses TRBV12-3 or TRBV12-4 and TRBJ1-4, with D unclear. V was shortened by 5 bases and J by 8 bases, with 12 bases between the two germline ends. The CDR3 totals 13 residues. CDR3 bases: TGTGCCAGCAGTCTTGGACTGATAGAAAAACTGTTTTTT. The encoded protein is CASSLGLIEKLFF.

This clonotype was seen a handful of times. This chain links TRBV9 with TRBJ2-2; 9 nucleotides line up with TRBD2. The V gene end was trimmed by 0 bases and the J gene end by 2 bases; junction bases not matched to a gene: 5. This CDR3 is built from 17 residues. Germline CDR1 is SGDLS and CDR2 is YYNGEE. The CDR3 bases are TGTGCCAGCAGCGTAGGGACTAGCGCCATAAACACCGGGGAGCTGTTTTTT. Protein: CASSVGTSAINTGELFF. The whole variable domain, filled in from reference TRBV9 and TRBJ2-2, reads DSGVTQTPKHLITATGQRVTLRCSPRSGDLSVYWYQQSLDQGLQFLIQYYNGEERAKGNILERFSAQQFPDLHSELNLSSLELGDSALYFCASSVGTSAINTGELFFGEGSRLTVL.

This chain connects TRBV20-1 to TRBJ2-2; possibly TRBD1 or TRBD2 for D (5 bases each). Germline values: CDR1 DFQATT, CDR2 SNEGSKA (reference sequence). CDR3 length: 14 residues. Trimming took off 3 bases at V and 4 bases at J, with 12 bases between the two ends. The CDR3 DNA is TGCAGTGCTAGGGCCAGGGACGGCACCGGGGAGCTGTTTTTT. Protein sequence: CSARARDGTGELFF.

V usage is TRBV7-6 and J usage is TRBJ2-1; D call uncertain. With 1 base removed from V and 0 bases from J, the gap between germline ends came to 10 bases. The CDR3 length is 16 residues. The germline gives CDR1 SGHVS, CDR2 FNYEAQ. CDR3 sequence (DNA): TGTGCCAGCAGCTTAGACCGGTCATACTCCTACAATGAGCAGTTCTTC. It specifies CASSLDRSYSYNEQFF.

The chain uses TRBV29-1 and TRBJ2-5; the match to TRBD2 covers 8 bases. The CDR3 is made up of 15 amino acids. Germline V gene lookup returns CDR1 SQVTM and CDR2 ANQGSEA. V shed 2 bases and J 5 bases; nucleotides not matched to a gene: 10. The CDR3 nucleotides are TGCAGCGTTGAAACCCACTATAGCGGGGAGGAGACCCAGTACTTC. Translated, it gives CSVETHYSGEETQYF.

This clonotype was detected many times. The chain is built from TRBV10-3 and TRBJ2-2; D might be TRBD1 (6 bases). The CDR3 runs to 16 residues. CDR1 and CDR2 (germline): ENHRY, SYGVKD. Trimming shortened V by 6 bases and J by 2 bases, and 16 bases separated the two germline ends. The CDR3 DNA follows: TGTGCCATCAGGCCCGACAGGACACTTAACACCGGGGAGCTGTTTTTT. This encodes CAIRPDRTLNTGELFF.

This clonotype was recorded a few times. The chain is built from TRBV20-1 and TRBJ1-2, with 10 bases aligning to TRBD1. After removal of 5 bases from V and 4 bases from J, the junction contained 7 bases not matched to a gene. Germline V CDR1 and CDR2: DFQATT, SNEGSKA (reference sequence). The CDR3 loop spans 14 amino acids. The CDR3 protein is CSASRDRGVYGYTF. DNA of the CDR3: TGCAGTGCTTCTCGGGACAGGGGTGTCTATGGCTACACCTTC.

The chain joins TRBV11-1 to TRBJ2-6, with 9 nucleotides matching TRBD1. The CDR3 extends over 20 amino acids. The ends lost 4 bases at V and 0 bases at J; junction bases unmatched: 13. Germline CDR1 SGHAT, CDR2 FQDESV (reference sequence). The CDR3 sequence: CASSSSITGGSRSGANVLTF. The CDR3 DNA reads TGTGCCAGCAGCTCCTCGATCACAGGGGGCTCCCGCTCTGGGGCCAACGTCCTGACTTTC. The complete variable domain, with remaining parts taken from reference TRBV11-1 and TRBJ2-6, reads EAEVAQSPRYKITEKSQAVAFWCDPISGHATLYWYRQILGQGPELLVQFQDESVVDDSQLPKDRFSAERLKGVDSTLKIQPAELGDSAMYLCASSSSITGGSRSGANVLTFGAGSRLTVL.